A selection of T cell receptor beta chains follows, all from one sample in a study of cytomegalovirus exposure and HLA in healthy donors. TCRdb's table, derived via immunoSEQ multiplex PCR, lists solely in-frame clones and lacks some. The sample records about 150,000 clones, approximately 88% being singletons. Sequencing was done on a sample of PBMCs. These receptor sequences come from a boy aged 2-15 years in good health and CMV-seronegative. Both conserved end residues are part of each CDR3. Each record gives: D gene, clone size, J gene, V gene, CDR3 protein, CDR3 DNA. A D gene is named only where the DNA matches it firmly. Rows may omit the clone size; those that give it use once, few, many or a size class.

>.|.|TRBJ1-2|TRBV18
CASSPTTINYGYTF
TGTGCCAGCTCACCCACAACAATTAACTATGGCTACACCTTC
>.|.|TRBJ1-6|TRBV7-9
CASSPQEGNSPLHF
TGTGCCAGCAGCCCCCAGGAGGGTAATTCACCCCTCCACTTT
>TRBD1|once|TRBJ2-7|TRBV29-1
CSVVDRAWEYEQYF
TGCAGCGTTGTCGACAGGGCCTGGGAGTACGAGCAGTACTTC
>TRBD1|.|TRBJ2-7|TRBV15
CATSRDLIEGGRSYEQYF
TGTGCCACCAGCAGAGATTTGATCGAAGGGGGCAGGTCCTACGAGCAGTACTTC
>TRBD1|.|TRBJ1-1|TRBV5-4
CASSFRGGNTEAFF
TGTGCCAGCAGCTTTAGAGGGGGCAACACTGAAGCTTTCTTT
>.|.|TRBJ1-1|TRBV19
CASTTRESTEAFF
TGTGCCAGTACTACGAGGGAGAGCACTGAAGCTTTCTTT
>TRBD2|.|TRBJ2-1|TRBV6-5
CASSYQREGNEQFF
TGTGCCAGCAGTTACCAACGGGAGGGGAATGAGCAGTTCTTC
>TRBD2|.|TRBJ2-1|TRBV4-1
CASRPPGGGNEQFF
TGCGCCAGCAGACCTCCGGGAGGGGGCAATGAGCAGTTCTTC
>.|.|TRBJ2-7|TRBV10-2
CASSGGGEYEQYF
TGCGCCAGCAGTGGAGGTGGTGAATACGAGCAGTACTTC
>TRBD1|.|TRBJ2-3|TRBV5-6
CASSSKTGSITDTQYF
TGTGCCAGCAGCTCGAAGACAGGGTCCATCACAGATACGCAGTATTTT
>TRBD1|.|TRBJ1-1|TRBV19
CASKGDSMNTEAFF
TGTGCCAGTAAGGGGGACAGTATGAACACTGAAGCTTTCTTT
>.|once|TRBJ2-7|TRBV5-1
CASSLVSGGSYEQYF
TGCGCCAGCAGCTTGGTGTCAGGGGGGTCCTACGAGCAGTACTTC
>.|.|TRBJ2-2|TRBV9
CASSVAGYTGELFF
TGTGCCAGCAGCGTAGCGGGATACACCGGGGAGCTGTTTTTT
>TRBD1|.|TRBJ1-2|TRBV5-1
CASSSGTGDGYTF
TGCGCCAGCAGCTCCGGGACAGGGGATGGCTACACCTTC
>.|few|TRBJ1-5|TRBV19
CASSNQGLSNQPQHF
TGTGCCAGTAGTAACCAGGGACTTAGCAATCAGCCCCAGCATTTT
>TRBD2|.|TRBJ2-7|TRBV5-1
CASSQGLAGSYEQYF
TGCGCCAGCAGCCAAGGACTAGCGGGCTCCTACGAGCAGTACTTC
>.|.|TRBJ2-1|TRBV10-3
CAISAGIEGNEQFF
TGTGCCATCAGTGCGGGCATAGAGGGCAATGAGCAGTTCTTC
>TRBD1|.|TRBJ2-1|TRBV27
CASSLQGANNEQFF
TGTGCCAGCAGTTTACAGGGGGCTAACAATGAGCAGTTCTTC
>TRBD1|.|TRBJ1-2|TRBV5-6
CASSFWAAGGNGYTF
TGTGCCAGCAGCTTCTGGGCGGCAGGGGGCAATGGCTACACCTTC
>.|.|TRBJ1-1|TRBV5-1
CASSGQSNTEAFF
TGCGCCAGCAGTGGGCAGTCGAACACTGAAGCTTTCTTT
>TRBD2|.|TRBJ2-1|TRBV6-4
CASSDEAGGYNEQFF
TGTGCCAGCAGTGACGAAGCGGGAGGTTACAATGAGCAGTTCTTC
>.|few|TRBJ1-1|TRBV25-1
CASSEGRGLEAFF
TGTGCCAGCAGTGAAGGGAGGGGACTTGAAGCTTTCTTT